This TCR beta chain was identified during a study of T-cell memory formation after mild COVID-19 (dated by TCRdb to the early 2020s). Background on the whole study: TCR sequence clusters from the two donors were largely donor specific. Two young, previously healthy adult volunteers made up the cohort, one male and one female. Longitudinal TCRalpha and TCRbeta repertoire sequencing tracked T-cell clones expanding and contracting after mild COVID-19 in a couple of donors.

The listed sequencing device is Illumina NovaSeq 6000. TCRalpha and TCRbeta cDNA libraries were built by 5'RACE with constant-segment primers, adding sample barcodes and unique molecular identifiers. Trizol reagent was used to extract RNA from every sample. The libraries were amplified in two PCR steps, and the second step added a second sample barcode and Illumina TruSeq adapters. Sequencing of libraries was performed on an Illumina NovaSeq with 2 x 150 bp paired-end reads. The original pipeline was this. With migec v1.2.7, reads were demultiplexed and then collapsed into UMI-guided consensus sequences. Using mixcr v2.1.11, the UMI consensuses were aligned to TRA and TRB V and J templates and assembled into clonotypes. A clonotype was counted as expanded or contracted only if both edgeR and NoisET called the change significant, with noise models trained on biological replicates. For edgeR calls, the thresholds were a false discovery rate-adjusted p below 0.01 and a log2 fold-change of 1. As an exploratory analysis of dynamics, max-normalized trajectories of the 1000 most abundant clonotypes were examined with PCA combined with hierarchical clustering. Each responding clone was given a CD4 or CD8 phenotype based on the CD4+ and CD8+ repertoires, which had been sequenced separately. TCRdb handled the public reads itself, with Q25 trimming in fastp and clone calling in MiXCR, and kept productive beta chains. Duplicate CDR3 protein sequences are folded into a single record with the most common DNA and genes. The V and J calls follow TCRdb's processing rather than the paper's. Here the sample has around 370,000 distinct CDR3 sequences; about 21% occur a single time. The ten largest account for approximately 13% of the sample.

Ficoll-Paque density gradient centrifugation was used to isolate PBMCs. In the case of this clonotype: There is no known antigen for this receptor. Nothing much larger sits one base from this clone, and base qualities are not available.

Overall results and qualifications from the work: The study included only a couple of mild cases, and larger cohorts that include severe cases with pre-infection samples were judged to be necessary. Whether the second-wave clones peaking on day 37 were SARS-CoV-2 specific was not confirmed. Contracting CD4+ clones were located mainly in the CM and EM memory subsets, whereas CD8+ clones were found to be enriched in EMRA. Some responding clones were detected in pre-infection memory, which suggested that pre-existing cross-reactive memory T cells had joined the SARS-CoV-2 response. From day 15 to 85, contracting clones showed balanced CD4/CD8 phenotypes, whereas a second wave of clones that expanded from day 15 to 37 leaned towards CD4+.

Trimming costs V 8 bases and J 4 bases, and their ends lie 11 bases apart. The germline V gene yields SNHLY for CDR1 and FYNNEI for CDR2. From the cysteine up to the phenylalanine, the CDR3 has a length of 13 residues. The kept DNA is CDR3 alone, 39 bases in frame from the first base. The clonotype comes from an adult woman who had mild COVID-19 (a few samples of this study predate the infection). The sample titles of this study are shuffled in the database, so cell type and time point are left out; the donor was told from shared clones. The V and J genes are TRBV2 and TRBJ2-2, with no reliable assignment of the D segment. The sequencing sample was made of PBMCs or a T cell subset sorted from them (not recorded which). In nucleotides, the sequence is TGTGCCAGCGGTTTGGTAGTCACCGGGGAGCTGTTTTTT. Its protein product is CASGLVVTGELFF.